This T cell receptor (beta chain) was sequenced in a study of cytomegalovirus exposure and HLA in healthy donors. General study points: Despite most TCR sequences being rare, some public TCRs occurred in many donors.

The CDR3 runs to 15 residues. Trimming removed 2 bases from V and 7 bases from J; junction bases left unmatched: 8. In germline, CDR1 is SGDLS, CDR2 YYNGEE. PCR was performed using 60 Vbeta and 13 Jbeta primers. Sequenced by immunoSEQ multiplex PCR; TCRdb stores in-frame clones only, minus some. The sample records around 120,000 clones, around 80% being singletons. Regarding donors, all were healthy bone marrow donors. This clone was seen more than once but under ten times. Its antigen remains unidentified. The gene calls are TRBV9 and TRBJ2-1; TRBD1 matches at 8 bases. The receptor's source is a woman in her thirties or forties in good health and CMV-seronegative. Sequencing used PBMCs. The chain's CDR3 is CASSVGTGIGNEQFF. As DNA, the CDR3 is TGTGCCAGCAGCGTGGGGACAGGTATCGGGAATGAGCAGTTCTTC.